This TCR beta chain was sequenced for a study of early T cells in non-severe SARS-CoV-2 infection. This clonotype has ten or more counts. Individual cDNA molecules carried attached unique molecular identifiers. MiXCR, applied by TCRdb to the 5' RACE reads, yields one record per CDR3 protein. The sample shows 75,000 to 100,000 distinct CDR3 sequences, 11% to 15% of them seen only once. With 8 bases removed from V and 7 bases from J, the gap between germline ends came to 17 bases. The germline CDR1 and CDR2 sequences are MNHEY and SVGAGI. The CDR3 covers 14 residues. This chain uses TRBV6-5 with TRBJ1-4; D is unclear. The specimen was whole blood. This clonotype originated in an adult who was a healthcare worker with PCR-confirmed SARS-CoV-2 infection or an uninfected control (not recorded which). This chain's CDR3 is CASGLVGAVEKLFF. CDR3 coding DNA: TGTGCCAGCGGCCTGGTTGGCGCGGTTGAAAAACTGTTTTTT.